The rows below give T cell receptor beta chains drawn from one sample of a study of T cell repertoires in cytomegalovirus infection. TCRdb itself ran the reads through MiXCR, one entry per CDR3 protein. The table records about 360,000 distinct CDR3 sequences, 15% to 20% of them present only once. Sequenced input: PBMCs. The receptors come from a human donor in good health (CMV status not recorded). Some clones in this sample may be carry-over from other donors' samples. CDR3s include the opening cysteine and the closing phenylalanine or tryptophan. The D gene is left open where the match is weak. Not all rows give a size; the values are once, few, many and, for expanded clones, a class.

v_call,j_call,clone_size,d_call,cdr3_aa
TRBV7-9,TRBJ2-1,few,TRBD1,CASSLAFGQGNNEQFF
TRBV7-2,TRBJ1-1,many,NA,CASSSHMGRNTEAFF
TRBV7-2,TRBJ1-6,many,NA,CASGSQTMNNSPLHF
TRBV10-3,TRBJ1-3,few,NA,CASGTNGPMGTIYF
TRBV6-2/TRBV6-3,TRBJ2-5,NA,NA,CASSPWRIGMKGRETQYF
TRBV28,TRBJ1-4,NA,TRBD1,CASSPGGAGEKLFF
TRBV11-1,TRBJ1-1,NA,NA,CASSFELNTEAFF
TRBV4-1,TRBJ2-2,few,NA,CASSPTGTNANTGELFF
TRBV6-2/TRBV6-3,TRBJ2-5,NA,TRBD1,CASSYSGTASQETQYF
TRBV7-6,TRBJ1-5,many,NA,CASSFRDQPQHF
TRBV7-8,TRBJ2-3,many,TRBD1,CASSFRGQGTDTQYF
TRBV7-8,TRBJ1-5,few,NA,CASSSGLEGIYSNQPQHF
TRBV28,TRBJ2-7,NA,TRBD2,CASSLWRGGTHEQYF
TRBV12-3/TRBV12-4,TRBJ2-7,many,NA,CASSLYRDTYEQYF
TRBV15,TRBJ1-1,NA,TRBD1,CATSRGQGDGMNTEAFF
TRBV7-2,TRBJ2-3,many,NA,CASSTYTTDTQYF
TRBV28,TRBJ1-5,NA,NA,CASREGRNRVDQPQHF
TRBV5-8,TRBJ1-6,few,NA,CASASQGSSPLHF
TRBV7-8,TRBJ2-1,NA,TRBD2,CASTLFGVAGDQEQFF
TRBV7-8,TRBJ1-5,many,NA,CASSRTRQSSSNQPQHF
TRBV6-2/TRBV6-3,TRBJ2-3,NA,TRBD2,CASSYGSGRGTDTQYF
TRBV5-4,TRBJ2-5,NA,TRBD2,CASSVGLESQETQYF
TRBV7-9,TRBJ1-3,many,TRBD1,CASSPTGAGNTIYF
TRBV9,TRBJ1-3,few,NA,CASSASRGGSSGNTIYF
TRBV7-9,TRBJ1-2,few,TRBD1,CASSPPGQTNYGYTF
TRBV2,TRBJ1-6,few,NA,CASRTSSYNSPLHF
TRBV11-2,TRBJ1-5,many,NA,CASSIQNSNQPQHF
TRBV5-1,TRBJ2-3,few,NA,CASSPLTRTDTQYF
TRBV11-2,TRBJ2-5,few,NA,CASSLGDNRLQETQYF
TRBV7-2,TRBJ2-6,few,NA,CASSLVPPRGANVLTF
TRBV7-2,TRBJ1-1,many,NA,CASSFQSWDTEAFF
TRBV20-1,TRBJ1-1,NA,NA,CSARLGPAFF
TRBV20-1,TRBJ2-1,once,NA,CSAQGFSSSYNEQFF
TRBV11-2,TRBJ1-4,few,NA,CASSSQGMGEKLFF
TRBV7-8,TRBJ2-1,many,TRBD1,CASSFPGQGAGEQFF
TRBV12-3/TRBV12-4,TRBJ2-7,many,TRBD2,CASSFSGAGAYEQYF
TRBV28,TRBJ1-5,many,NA,CAHLDRTAEGQPQHF